Shown below are 15 T cell receptor beta chains from a single sample sequenced in a study of blood T cell repertoires in COVID-19. Generated by immunoSEQ multiplex PCR, the TCRdb table keeps only in-frame clones and is missing some. The data show approximately 270,000 clones, 80% to 90% seen once. The sample taken for sequencing was peripheral blood. The receptors were gathered from a woman in her 70s with acute or convalescent COVID-19.

The chain couples TRBV3-1 (or the pseudogene TRBV3-2) to TRBJ1-1; maybe TRBD1 (5 bases). V gave up 2 bases and J gave up 4 bases, with 8 bases separating them. Germline CDR1 is LGHDT and CDR2 is YNNKEL (reference sequence). The CDR3 totals 13 residues. CDR3 coding DNA: TGTGCCAGCAGCCAAACAGGCACCACTGAAGCTTTCTTT. It codes for CASSQTGTTEAFF.

The CDR3 sequence is CASSARQSGGQLFF. The CDR3 DNA follows: TGTGCCAGCAGCGCGCGGCAGTCAGGGGGGCAACTGTTCTTC. The chain recombines TRBV9 with TRBJ2-1; D possibly corresponds to TRBD1 (7 bases). The CDR3 spans 14 residues. Trimming took off 3 bases at V and 15 bases at J, with 22 bases between the two ends. CDR1 SGDLS and CDR2 YYNGEE come from the germline V gene.

The chain carries TRBV14 and TRBJ1-2; D gene ambiguous. V lost 4 bases and J 4 bases, leaving 19 bases between the germline ends. This CDR3 has 16 residues. Germline loops: CDR1 SGHDN, CDR2 FVKESK. The CDR3 nucleotides read TGTGCCAGCAGCCCACAAGGGAGGGCGTCGGGCTATGGCTACACCTTC. It encodes CASSPQGRASGYGYTF.

This rearrangement joins TRBV2 to TRBJ1-2; 7 bases are a match to TRBD1. Germline assignment: CDR1 SNHLY and CDR2 FYNNEI. J was trimmed by 2 bases and V by 6 bases; bases with no gene match: 6. The CDR3 is 14 amino acids. This CDR3 is CASRADRANYGYTF. In DNA, the CDR3 is TGTGCCAGCAGGGCCGACAGGGCCAACTATGGCTACACCTTC.

The rearrangement links TRBV7-8 to TRBJ2-1; the D gene is possibly TRBD1 (6 bases). The CDR3 runs 15 residues. Germline-derived CDR1 and CDR2 are SGHVS and FQNEAQ. Trimming pared 6 bases from V and 3 bases from J, leaving 15 bases between. The CDR3 protein is CASRVQGYGYNEQFF. The CDR3 DNA reads TGTGCCAGCAGGGTCCAGGGGTACGGCTACAATGAGCAGTTCTTC. Based on the CDR3 plus reference TRBV7-8 and TRBJ2-1, the full variable domain is GAGVSQSPRYKVAKRGQDVALRCDPISGHVSLFWYQQALGQGPEFLTYFQNEAQLDKSGLPSDRFFAERPEGSVSTLKIQRTQQEDSAVYLCASRVQGYGYNEQFFGPGTRLTVL.

The chain is built from TRBV7-2 and TRBJ2-2, with a tentative D call TRBD1 (5 bases). V gave up 2 bases and J gave up 3 bases, with 10 bases separating them. The CDR3 has 15 residues. Germline lookup yields CDR1 SGHTA and CDR2 FQGNSA. Here the CDR3 DNA reads TGTGCCAGCAGCTTACCAAGGGGTTACACCGGGGAGCTGTTTTTT. Translated: CASSLPRGYTGELFF.

The J gene is TRBJ2-7, the V gene TRBV4-1; TRBD1 is a possible D gene (5 bases). This CDR3 is 13 amino acids long. The V end lost 0 bases, the J end lost 2 bases, and 5 bases lay between the germline ends. From germline, CDR1 is MGHRA and CDR2 YSYEKL. The CDR3 loop reads CASSQEQAYEQYF. The CDR3 DNA reads as TGCGCCAGCAGCCAAGAACAGGCCTACGAGCAGTACTTC.

This rearrangement joins TRBV2 to TRBJ1-1, with 7 bases matching TRBD1. In germline, CDR1 is SNHLY, CDR2 FYNNEI. The V and J ends lost 1 base and 4 bases, in that order; junction bases with no gene match: 6. This CDR3 comprises 15 residues. The CDR3 protein is CASSEGGRGSTEAFF. The CDR3 nucleotides are TGTGCCAGCAGTGAAGGCGGCAGGGGGAGCACTGAAGCTTTCTTT.

V is TRBV28 and J is TRBJ2-7, with TRBD1 matching 7 bases. The length of the CDR3 is 14 residues. Germline CDR1 reads MDHEN; CDR2 reads SYDVKM. J gave up 3 bases and V 6 bases, and 8 bases lay outside the gene matches. CDR3 in DNA: TGTGCCAGCAGCCTTTCACAGGGGCGCTACGAGCAGTACTTC. It is translated as CASSLSQGRYEQYF.

In the case of this clone: Other DNA sequences within the sample encode an identical CDR3. The chain carries TRBV3-1 (or the pseudogene TRBV3-2) and TRBJ1-1; D is perhaps TRBD1 (5 bases). V was shortened by 4 bases and J by 7 bases, with 7 bases between the two germline ends. The CDR3 covers 11 residues. The V gene's germline CDR1 is LGHDT and CDR2 YNNKEL (reference sequence). In DNA form, the CDR3 reads TGTGCCAGCAGCCGGCAGGGTGAAGCTTTCTTT. Translated, it gives CASSRQGEAFF.

The chain is built from TRBV18 and TRBJ1-2; no clear D. Per germline, CDR1 KGHSH and CDR2 LQKENI. The germline V and J ends were trimmed by 5 bases and 0 bases, with 13 bases remaining between them. The CDR3 runs 15 residues. The CDR3 nucleotides are TGTGCCAGCTCAAGCTACCAGGAACCTAACTATGGCTACACCTTC. This gives the protein CASSSYQEPNYGYTF.

The V gene is TRBV5-4, the J gene TRBJ1-4, with D unclear. V gave up 2 bases and J gave up 5 bases, with 13 bases separating them. The CDR3 runs 15 residues. Germline V gene data show CDR1 as SGHNT and CDR2 as YYREEE (reference sequence). The CDR3 DNA reads as TGTGCCAGCAGCTTAATGGGCCCCGTGAATGAAAAACTGTTTTTT. This translates into CASSLMGPVNEKLFF.

The CDR3 spells CASSQDRLANYGYTF. CDR3 nucleotides: TGTGCCAGCAGTCAAGACAGGCTGGCTAACTATGGCTACACCTTC. V usage is TRBV2 and J usage is TRBJ1-2; D is possibly TRBD1 (6 bases). V lost 5 bases, J lost 0 bases, and 13 bases lay in between. The CDR3 totals 15 residues. Germline CDR1 and CDR2: SNHLY and FYNNEI.

The rearrangement joins TRBV19 to TRBJ1-1; unclear D gene. Germline lookup yields CDR1 LNHDA and CDR2 SQIVND (reference sequence). V lost 2 bases, J lost 10 bases, and 14 bases lay in between. This CDR3 spans 13 amino acids. CDR3 sequence (DNA): TGTGCCAGTAGTATAAGAGAGACGACAACAGCTTTCTTT. Amino acid sequence: CASSIRETTTAFF.

V and J are TRBV10-2 and TRBJ1-6; perhaps TRBD1 as D (5 bases). V was trimmed by 6 bases and J by 3 bases, leaving 12 bases between them. The CDR3 runs 15 residues. Germline V gene data show CDR1 as WSHSY and CDR2 as SAAADI. For the CDR3, the DNA is TGCGCCAGCAGGACCCCGGGGGTCTATAATTCACCCCTCCACTTT. Its protein product is CASRTPGVYNSPLHF.